Below are 28 T cell receptor beta chains sequenced from a single sample in a study of control samples from healthy donors and cancer patients. Produced via immunoSEQ multiplex PCR; TCRdb's table is partial and in-frame only. The data show approximately 140,000 clones, approximately 93% seen once. Sequenced input: blood. Source of these receptors: a man between 18 and 29 years old in good health.

This sequence joins TRBV4-2 and TRBJ2-3; either TRBD1 or TRBD2 may supply D (6 bases each). The V gene lost 1 base and the J gene lost 2 bases, with 22 bases spanning the gap. CDR1 LGHNA and CDR2 YNFKEQ come from the germline V gene. The CDR3 totals 19 residues. CDR3 DNA: TGTGCCAGCAGCCAAGGAGGGGCCTCTCGGGGGCGGGACACAGATACGCAGTATTTT. This gives the protein CASSQGGASRGRDTDTQYF.

For the CDR3, the DNA is TGTGCCAGTAGTATAGGCCGTCTTCAGCCCCAGCATTTT. Protein: CASSIGRLQPQHF. J is TRBJ1-5 and V is TRBV19; D is undetermined. Trimming took 1 base from V and 6 from J, leaving 7 bases between them. There are 13 residues in the CDR3. Germline loops: CDR1 LNHDA, CDR2 SQIVND (reference sequence).

V gene TRBV6-5 combines with J gene TRBJ1-4; TRBD1 aligns across 7 bases. From germline, CDR1 is MNHEY and CDR2 SVGAGI. The CDR3 is made up of 15 amino acids. J was trimmed by 14 bases and V by 0 bases; bases with no gene match: 12. The CDR3 reads CASSYSTGSPLELFF. CDR3 bases: TGTGCCAGCAGTTACTCGACAGGGTCCCCATTAGAGCTGTTTTTT.

This rearrangement joins TRBV28 to TRBJ1-4; a weak D match, TRBD1 (5 bases). CDR1 is MDHEN and CDR2 is SYDVKM in the germline V gene. The V gene lost 9 bases and the J gene lost 6 bases, with 14 bases spanning the gap. The CDR3 has 13 residues. The CDR3 DNA reads TGTGCCAGTACGAGGGAGGGACATGAAAAACTGTTTTTT. Its protein is CASTREGHEKLFF. Drawing the rest from reference TRBV28 and TRBJ1-4, the complete variable domain is DVKVTQSSRYLVKRTGEKVFLECVQDMDHENMFWYRQDPGLGLRLIYFSYDVKMKEKGDIPEGYSVSREKKERFSLILESASTNQTSMYLCASTREGHEKLFFGSGTQLSVL.

This rearrangement joins TRBV6-5 to TRBJ1-2; D may be TRBD1 (5 bases). Trimming left V 2 bases short and J 6 bases short, with 13 bases between. CDR1 and CDR2 from the germline V gene are MNHEY and SVGAGI. The CDR3 is 14 residues long. CDR3 DNA: TGTGCCAGCAGTTACATGGGGCCTAGGAATGGCTACACCTTC. The encoded protein is CASSYMGPRNGYTF.

The V and J genes are TRBV5-1 and TRBJ1-4; D ambiguous. Trimming pared 3 bases from V and 8 bases from J, leaving 20 bases between. Germline V gene lookup returns CDR1 SGHRS and CDR2 YFSETQ. The CDR3 spans 16 residues. The CDR3 DNA reads as TGCGCCAGCAGCTCCCGTCCGGTCCCAGCGGGGGAAAAACTGTTTTTT. It encodes CASSSRPVPAGEKLFF.

This chain uses TRBV25-1 with TRBJ1-2; TRBD1 might be the D (5 bases). Germline CDR1 reads MGHDK; CDR2 reads SYGVNS. The germline V and J ends were trimmed by 4 bases and 7 bases, with 10 bases remaining between them. This CDR3 comprises 12 residues. In DNA, the CDR3 is TGTGCCAGCAGTGTTGGGCAGGGTGGCTACACCTTC. Its translation: CASSVGQGGYTF.

V usage is TRBV27 and J usage is TRBJ1-1; the D is unclear. Looked up from germline, CDR1 is MNHEY and CDR2 is SMNVEV (reference sequence). The CDR3 loop spans 14 amino acids. The V and J ends lost 3 bases and 0 bases respectively, with 8 bases between them. The CDR3 spells CASSFIPVNTEAFF. CDR3 DNA: TGTGCCAGCAGTTTTATCCCGGTGAACACTGAAGCTTTCTTT.

This chain joins TRBV2 and TRBJ2-1; 10 nucleotides agree with TRBD1. Losses at the gene ends were 3 bases for V and 8 bases for J; bases not matched to a gene: 4. Germline assignment: CDR1 SNHLY and CDR2 FYNNEI. The CDR3 covers 14 residues. CDR3 region: CASSDDRGRDEQFF. For the CDR3, the DNA is TGTGCCAGCAGTGACGACAGGGGGCGGGATGAGCAGTTCTTC.

This clone showed up just a few times. The chain recombines TRBV20-1 with TRBJ1-1; D call uncertain. Looked up from germline, CDR1 is DFQATT and CDR2 is SNEGSKA (reference sequence). This CDR3 spans 11 amino acids. The germline V and J ends were trimmed by 5 bases and 5 bases, with 9 bases remaining between them. The chain's CDR3 is CSALQSTEAFF. CDR3 nucleotides: TGCAGTGCTCTCCAGTCGACTGAAGCTTTCTTT.

The CDR3 sequence is CATSDHRGTGSYEQYF. The CDR3 coding sequence is TGTGCCACCAGCGATCATAGGGGGACAGGGTCCTACGAGCAGTACTTC. The V gene is TRBV15, the J gene TRBJ2-7; 9 nucleotides agree with TRBD1. The germline gives CDR1 LNHNV, CDR2 YYDKDF (reference sequence). This CDR3 has 16 residues. V lost 5 bases and J lost 1; bases outside the gene matches: 9.

J is TRBJ1-3 and V is TRBV30, with a weak D call TRBD1 (6 bases). V was pared by 2 bases and J by 2 bases, with 10 bases between. Germline assignment: CDR1 GTSNPN and CDR2 SVGIG (reference sequence). This CDR3 region has 14 residues. The CDR3 sequence is CAWSQQGPGNTIYF. CDR3 bases: TGTGCCTGGAGTCAACAGGGTCCTGGAAACACCATATATTTT.

This chain links TRBV4-1 with TRBJ1-1; maybe TRBD1 (6 bases). V was trimmed by 4 bases and J by 2 bases, leaving 20 bases between them. CDR3 length: 17 residues. CDR1 and CDR2 from the germline V gene are MGHRA and YSYEKL. The CDR3 region is CASSRGQGHSFNTEAFF. CDR3 bases: TGCGCCAGCAGCCGTGGGCAGGGACACTCTTTTAACACTGAAGCTTTCTTT.

The genes are TRBV20-1 and TRBJ1-2; weak D call: TRBD1 (5 bases). There are 10 residues in the CDR3. CDR1 and CDR2 from the germline V gene are DFQATT and SNEGSKA (reference sequence). CDR3: CTTGHGGYTF. The DNA of the CDR3 is TGCACCACAGGCCACGGTGGCTACACCTTC.

This chain joins TRBV2 and TRBJ1-6; tentatively, D is TRBD1 (5 bases). The CDR3 spans 14 residues. V was shortened by 7 bases and J by 7 bases, with 14 bases between the two germline ends. In germline, CDR1 is SNHLY, CDR2 FYNNEI. CDR3 DNA sequence: TGTGCCAGCATCATGACAGACGTAAATTCACCCCTCCACTTT. It encodes CASIMTDVNSPLHF. Full variable domain (outside the CDR3, taken from reference TRBV2 and TRBJ1-6): EPEVTQTPSHQVTQMGQEVILRCVPISNHLYFYWYRQILGQKVEFLVSFYNNEISEKSEIFDDQFSVERPDGSNFTLKIRSTKLEDSAMYFCASIMTDVNSPLHFGNGTRLTVT.

V is TRBV28 and J is TRBJ2-1; no definite D call. V lost 3 bases, J lost 4 bases, and 1 base lay in between. Per the germline V gene, CDR1 is MDHEN and CDR2 is SYDVKM. CDR3 size: 11 residues. CDR3 in amino acids: CASSLYNEQFF. CDR3 in DNA: TGTGCCAGCAGTTTGTACAATGAGCAGTTCTTC.

This rearrangement joins TRBV11-2 to TRBJ2-3, with a tentative D call TRBD2 (6 bases). Germline V gene data show CDR1 as SGHAT and CDR2 as FQNNGV. Between the trimmed V and J ends, which lost 0 bases and 3 bases, there was a span of 16 bases. This CDR3 is built from 17 residues. The CDR3, as DNA: TGTGCCAGCAGCTTAGAAACCCCTGTCGGGAGAACAGATACGCAGTATTTT. Its translation: CASSLETPVGRTDTQYF.

The chain has TRBV10-1 and TRBJ2-7; D not resolved. The CDR3 has 18 residues. Germline lookup yields CDR1 WNHNN and CDR2 SYGVQD (reference sequence). The V end was cut by 0 bases, the J end by 2 bases, with 20 bases between. The CDR3 protein is CASSESKVLGSLAYEQYF. In nucleotides, the CDR3 is TGCGCCAGCAGTGAGTCGAAGGTGCTAGGATCCTTAGCCTACGAGCAGTACTTC.

The chain employs TRBV3-1 (or the pseudogene TRBV3-2) and TRBJ2-1, with D perhaps assigned TRBD1 or TRBD2 (5 bases each). Trimming removed 1 base from V and 12 bases from J, with 19 bases in between. The germline CDR1 and CDR2 sequences are LGHDT and YNNKEL (reference sequence). CDR3 length: 15 amino acids. DNA for the CDR3: TGTGCCAGCAGCCAAGGTGGGGGTTCGGGCTCCGGGCAGTTCTTC. It is translated as CASSQGGGSGSGQFF.

The chain recombines TRBV5-8 with TRBJ2-5; 8 bases align to TRBD1. This CDR3 is built from 16 residues. Germline lookup yields CDR1 SGHTS and CDR2 YDEGEE. With 4 bases clipped from V and 5 bases from J, the junction kept 13 bases outside the gene matches. DNA of the CDR3: TGTGCCAGCAGCACGCGATATTCAGGGGGCGTGGAGACCCAGTACTTC. This codes for CASSTRYSGGVETQYF.

The rearrangement uses TRBV7-9 and TRBJ2-7, with D uncertain. CDR3 size: 12 residues. The ends were cut back, 2 bases at V and 4 bases at J, with 6 bases in the middle. Germline CDR1 and CDR2: SEHNR and FQNEAQ (reference sequence). The CDR3, as DNA: TGTGCCAGCAGCTTAAGCCTTTACGAGCAGTACTTC. Residues: CASSLSLYEQYF.

This rearrangement joins TRBV30 to TRBJ2-1; TRBD2 matches at 8 bases. Trimming cost V 1 base and J 4 bases; bases outside gene matches: 6. Germline CDR1 is GTSNPN and CDR2 is SVGIG (reference sequence). The CDR3 sequence is 15 residues long. The CDR3 protein is CAWSEAGVLYNEQFF. CDR3 DNA: TGTGCCTGGAGTGAAGCGGGAGTTTTGTACAATGAGCAGTTCTTC.

The chain employs TRBV7-8 and TRBJ2-2; TRBD1 or TRBD2 may be the D gene (6 bases each). The CDR3 contains 16 residues. Germline CDR1 SGHVS, CDR2 FQNEAQ. The V end lost 5 bases, the J end lost 5 bases, and 18 bases lay between the germline ends. CDR3 residues: CASSEIRGQSTGELFF. CDR3 bases: TGTGCCAGCAGCGAAATACGGGGGCAATCGACCGGGGAGCTGTTTTTT. The full variable domain, its missing parts supplied by reference TRBV7-8 and TRBJ2-2, is GAGVSQSPRYKVAKRGQDVALRCDPISGHVSLFWYQQALGQGPEFLTYFQNEAQLDKSGLPSDRFFAERPEGSVSTLKIQRTQQEDSAVYLCASSEIRGQSTGELFFGEGSRLTVL.

The CDR3 coding sequence is TGTGCCAGCAGCCAAGAGACCAGGGGGCCCCCTTACGAGCAGTACTTC. Protein: CASSQETRGPPYEQYF. This chain joins TRBV3-1 (or the pseudogene TRBV3-2) and TRBJ2-7, with 8 bases identical to TRBD1. The CDR3 has 16 amino acids. The junction had 8 bases not matched to a gene; V was cut back by 0 bases and J by 4 bases. Per germline, CDR1 LGHDT and CDR2 YNNKEL (reference sequence).

The gene calls are TRBV27 and TRBJ1-5; possibly TRBD1 for D (6 bases). This CDR3 is 15 amino acids long. The germline V gene encodes CDR1 MNHEY and CDR2 SMNVEV (reference sequence). Trimming pared 5 bases from V and 2 bases from J, leaving 13 bases between. The DNA of the CDR3 is TGTGCCAGCAGTCCCAGGGGCGAAGGCAATCAGCCCCAGCATTTT. Encoded protein: CASSPRGEGNQPQHF.

The chain recombines TRBV6-6 with TRBJ1-4; TRBD1 aligns across 9 bases. The junction had 12 bases not matched to a gene; V was cut back by 6 bases and J by 10 bases. The CDR3 contains 15 residues. CDR1 is MNHNY, CDR2 SVGAGI, per germline (reference sequence). CDR3 amino acids: CASSPLGQGSGKLFF. CDR3 bases: TGTGCCAGCAGCCCCCTTGGACAGGGGAGTGGAAAACTGTTTTTT.

The V gene is TRBV6-5, the J gene TRBJ1-1; unclear D gene. Germline values: CDR1 MNHEY, CDR2 SVGAGI. The CDR3 is 14 residues long. V lost 7 bases and J lost 1, with 13 bases in between. CDR3 sequence: CASKETWGNTEAFF. The DNA of the CDR3 is TGTGCCAGCAAGGAAACGTGGGGGAACACTGAAGCTTTCTTT.

This sequence joins TRBV10-3 and TRBJ2-1; no clear D gene. Deletions cut 8 bases from V and 4 bases from J, with 15 bases between. Germline loops: CDR1 ENHRY, CDR2 SYGVKD. The CDR3 has 14 residues. The CDR3 is CAIEAGGNYNEQFF. CDR3 in DNA: TGTGCCATCGAGGCAGGCGGTAATTACAATGAGCAGTTCTTC.